These 6 T cell receptor beta chains originate from one sample sequenced in a study of shared clonotypes between healthy human individuals. Repertoires were generated with immunoSEQ multiplex PCR, while TCRdb's copy carries only in-frame clones and drops some. Of 2 million to 2.5 million clones listed, around 95% are singletons. Sequencing used naive CD4+ T cells sorted from blood. The sample's subset: CD45RA+ positively selected. The receptor source for this set is a young man in good health.

This sequence joins TRBV5-5 and TRBJ2-3, with 9 bases that match TRBD2. The CDR3 has 17 amino acids. Germline V gene sequence: CDR1 SGHKS, CDR2 YYEKEE (reference sequence). V dropped 0 bases and J dropped 0; count of bases not matched to a gene: 5. The CDR3 loop reads CASSLGASGASTDTQYF. As DNA, the CDR3 is TGTGCCAGCAGCTTGGGGGCTAGCGGGGCTAGCACAGATACGCAGTATTTT.

The chain has TRBV27 and TRBJ2-1, with a weak D call TRBD1 (6 bases). The CDR3 sequence is 13 residues long. Germline V gene lookup returns CDR1 MNHEY and CDR2 SMNVEV (reference sequence). Trimming took 4 bases from V and 7 from J, leaving 11 bases between them. This chain's CDR3 is CASSSGQLNEQFF. CDR3 nucleotide sequence: TGTGCCAGCAGTTCAGGACAGCTTAATGAGCAGTTCTTC.

V is TRBV7-9 and J is TRBJ1-1, with a possible D match to TRBD1 (6 bases). This CDR3 is built from 13 residues. Germline V gene data show CDR1 as SEHNR and CDR2 as FQNEAQ (reference sequence). The V gene lost 4 bases and the J gene lost 3 bases, with 9 bases spanning the gap. CDR3 sequence (DNA): TGTGCCAGCAGCTCCTACAGGGACACTGAAGCTTTCTTT. Its translation: CASSSYRDTEAFF.

As concerns this clone: Different DNA sequences within this sample yield the same CDR3. V gene TRBV9 combines with J gene TRBJ1-1, with no clear D. V was cut by 4 bases and J by 0 bases, with 7 bases left in between. Germline V CDR1 and CDR2: SGDLS, YYNGEE. This CDR3 has 13 amino acids. This chain's CDR3 is CASSPRMNTEAFF. The CDR3 DNA reads as TGTGCCAGCAGCCCTAGGATGAACACTGAAGCTTTCTTT. Complete variable domain (other parts from reference TRBV9 and TRBJ1-1): DSGVTQTPKHLITATGQRVTLRCSPRSGDLSVYWYQQSLDQGLQFLIQYYNGEERAKGNILERFSAQQFPDLHSELNLSSLELGDSALYFCASSPRMNTEAFFGQGTRLTVV.

V and J are TRBV5-6 and TRBJ2-3; tentative D call: TRBD1 (5 bases). Germline loops: CDR1 SGHDT, CDR2 YYEEEE. Between the trimmed V and J ends, which lost 1 base and 5 bases, there was a span of 17 bases. The CDR3 length is 16 residues. The CDR3 DNA is TGTGCCAGCAGCTTGCTTTGGCAGGGTAACTTAGATACGCAGTATTTT. Its protein is CASSLLWQGNLDTQYF.

This chain connects TRBV28 to TRBJ2-2; D might be TRBD1 (5 bases). Germline V gene sequence: CDR1 MDHEN, CDR2 SYDVKM. This CDR3 has 15 residues. Trimming pared 6 bases from V and 4 bases from J, leaving 15 bases between. CDR3: CASSLVGRGTGELFF. The CDR3 DNA follows: TGTGCCAGCAGCCTGGTGGGGCGCGGCACCGGGGAGCTGTTTTTT.